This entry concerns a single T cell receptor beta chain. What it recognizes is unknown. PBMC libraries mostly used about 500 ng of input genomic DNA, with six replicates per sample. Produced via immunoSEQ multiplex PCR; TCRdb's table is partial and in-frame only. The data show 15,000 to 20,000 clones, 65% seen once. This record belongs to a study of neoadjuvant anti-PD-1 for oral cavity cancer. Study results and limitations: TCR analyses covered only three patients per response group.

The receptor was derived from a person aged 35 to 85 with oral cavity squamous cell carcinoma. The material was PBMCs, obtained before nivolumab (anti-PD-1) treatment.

CDR3 DNA: TGTGCCAGCAGTCGAGCGGGAGGGCGGGAGGATACGCAGTATTTT. This codes for CASSRAGGREDTQYF. J is TRBJ2-3 and V is TRBV6-4, with 10 bases fitting TRBD2. The trim removed 5 bases at V and 6 bases at J, leaving 8 bases unmatched. Germline CDR1 and CDR2: MRHNA and SNTAGT. The CDR3 has 15 residues.